This is a list of T cell receptor beta chains from one sample in a study of blood T cells in healthy people across ages. TCRdb processed the 5' RACE reads anew with MiXCR; each CDR3 protein has one entry. Altogether about 1.5 million distinct CDR3 sequences are present, around two fifths being singletons, with the ten largest covering 7.9%. The sequencing sample was made of blood. The source of these receptors is a woman aged 18-35 years in good health. The CDR3 runs from the conserved cysteine through the conserved F or W. The D gene is left open where the match is weak. Size is stated for part of the rows, as once, few or many counts, or as a class when the clone is expanded.

j_gene | v_gene | abundance | d_gene | CDR3aa | CDR3nt
TRBJ1-2 | TRBV27 | . | . | CASSSAGAYGYTF | TGTGCCAGCAGTTCGGCAGGAGCCTATGGCTACACCTTC
TRBJ2-1 | TRBV20-1 | few | . | CSARFGGGYYNEQFF | TGCAGTGCTAGATTTGGGGGGGGCTATTACAATGAGCAGTTCTTC
TRBJ2-3 | TRBV10-1 | . | . | CASNDRIFTDTQYF | TGCGCCAGCAACGACAGAATCTTCACAGATACGCAGTATTTT
TRBJ1-2 | TRBV12-3/TRBV12-4 | few | TRBD1 | CASSPQPDRGMRYTF | TGTGCCAGCAGTCCGCAACCAGACAGGGGGATGCGCTACACCTTC
TRBJ2-7 | TRBV20-1 | once | TRBD2 | CSAPAGSGGPTHYNEQYF | TGCAGTGCTCCGGCGGGTAGCGGGGGGCCTACCCATTACAATGAGCAGTACTTC
TRBJ2-3 | TRBV4-2 | . | TRBD2 | CASSQEGTSFKATQYF | TGTGCCAGCAGCCAAGAAGGGACTAGCTTCAAAGCTACGCAGTATTTT
TRBJ2-7 | TRBV6-5 | few | . | CASSQAGHNEQYF | TGTGCCAGCAGTCAGGCGGGGCACAATGAGCAGTACTTC
TRBJ2-5 | TRBV7-2 | few | TRBD1 | CASSKSTGDVETQYF | TGTGCCAGCAGCAAATCGACAGGGGATGTCGAGACCCAGTACTTC
TRBJ1-2 | TRBV28 | . | . | CASSLTGRRNYGYTF | TGTGCCAGCAGTTTAACTGGGAGACGAAACTATGGCTACACCTTC
TRBJ2-1 | TRBV10-3 | . | . | CAIRSTGANEQFF | TGTGCCATCAGATCGACCGGGGCTAATGAGCAGTTCTTC
TRBJ2-3 | TRBV20-1 | few | . | CSASRDSYSTDTQYF | TGCAGTGCTAGTCGGGACTCCTATAGCACAGATACGCAGTATTTT
TRBJ2-3 | TRBV20-1 | . | . | CSAGSRGSSTDTQYF | TGCAGTGCCGGATCGCGGGGATCTAGCACAGATACGCAGTATTTT
TRBJ2-7 | TRBV3-1 | few | TRBD2 | CASSQEGRLAGVNEQYF | TGTGCCAGCAGCCAAGAAGGTAGACTAGCGGGAGTCAACGAGCAGTACTTC
TRBJ1-1 | TRBV11-2 | few | . | CASSPRPSNTNTEAFF | TGTGCCAGCAGCCCAAGGCCCTCCAACACGAACACTGAAGCTTTCTTT
TRBJ2-1 | TRBV4-1 | few | . | CASSGSASYNEQFF | TGCGCCAGCAGCGGGAGCGCCTCCTACAATGAGCAGTTCTTC
TRBJ2-3 | TRBV7-9 | . | TRBD2 | CASSTTRLPGLSSTDTQYF | TGTGCCAGCAGCACTACCAGGCTACCGGGACTATCGAGCACAGATACGCAGTATTTT
TRBJ1-4 | TRBV5-6 | . | . | CASSGGPLGEKLFF | TGTGCCAGCAGCGGGGGACCTTTAGGTGAAAAACTGTTTTTT
TRBJ2-3 | TRBV6-5 | few | . | CASSYSDTDTQYF | TGTGCCAGCAGTTACTCAGACACAGATACGCAGTATTTT
TRBJ1-2 | TRBV10-3 | once | . | CAISQGRNGYGYTF | TGTGCCATCAGTCAGGGACGCAACGGCTATGGCTACACCTTC
TRBJ2-1 | TRBV6-1 | . | TRBD2 | CASLPPSGSYNEQFF | TGTGCCAGTCTACCTCCTAGCGGCTCCTACAATGAGCAGTTCTTC
TRBJ2-4 | TRBV2 | few | . | CASSEVDLNIQYF | TGTGCCAGCAGTGAAGTGGACTTAAACATTCAGTACTTC
TRBJ1-6 | TRBV6-5 | . | . | CASRPPGSYNSPLHF | TGTGCCAGCAGGCCGCCAGGGTCCTATAATTCACCCCTCCACTTT
TRBJ1-2 | TRBV6-5 | . | . | CASSYAINTQGHGYTF | TGTGCCAGCAGTTACGCCATAAACACCCAGGGTCATGGCTACACCTTC
TRBJ2-3 | TRBV15 | . | TRBD2 | CATSRAGLVADTQYF | TGTGCCACCAGCAGAGCGGGACTAGTTGCAGATACGCAGTATTTT
TRBJ1-5 | TRBV4-1 | many | . | CASSHGVGNQPQHF | TGCGCCAGCAGCCATGGTGTGGGGAATCAGCCCCAGCATTTT
TRBJ2-2 | TRBV6-2/TRBV6-3 | many | . | CATYTGELFF | TGTGCCACTTACACCGGGGAGCTGTTTTTT
TRBJ2-5 | TRBV2 | . | TRBD1 | CASSEVGTVIQETQYF | TGTGCCAGCAGTGAAGTCGGGACAGTCATCCAAGAGACCCAGTACTTC
TRBJ2-5 | TRBV3-1 | . | . | CASSPPPWFGERETQYF | TGTGCCAGCAGCCCCCCTCCCTGGTTCGGCGAGCGAGAGACCCAGTACTTC
TRBJ2-3 | TRBV29-1 | . | TRBD2 | CSVLGTSGRGTDTQYF | TGCAGCGTACTCGGAACTAGCGGGAGGGGCACAGATACGCAGTATTTT
TRBJ2-1 | TRBV5-1 | few | TRBD2 | CASSFPVSGNSYNEQFF | TGCGCCAGCAGCTTTCCAGTTAGCGGGAACTCCTACAATGAGCAGTTCTTC
TRBJ2-3 | TRBV7-9 | . | . | CASLPFRRVSTDTQYF | TGTGCCAGCCTCCCTTTCCGGCGGGTTAGCACAGATACGCAGTATTTT
TRBJ1-2 | TRBV9 | . | . | CASSPATDSVYGYTF | TGTGCCAGCAGCCCTGCTACGGACAGCGTCTATGGCTACACCTTC
TRBJ1-2 | TRBV28 | . | . | CASSESLRGYTF | TGTGCCAGCAGTGAATCCCTTAGGGGCTACACCTTC
TRBJ1-4 | TRBV5-1 | . | TRBD1 | CASSLQGAATTNEKLFF | TGCGCCAGCAGCCTACAGGGGGCCGCGACAACTAATGAAAAACTGTTTTTT
TRBJ2-7 | TRBV20-1 | . | TRBD2 | CSGRNPGGSYEQYF | TGCAGTGGACGGAATCCGGGAGGGTCCTACGAGCAGTACTTC
TRBJ2-1 | TRBV2 | . | TRBD2 | CASSQEVLADYNEQFF | TGTGCCAGCAGTCAGGAGGTACTAGCGGACTACAATGAGCAGTTCTTC
TRBJ1-4 | TRBV28 | few | TRBD1 | CASSRPGQGDEKLFF | TGTGCCAGCAGCCGACCGGGACAGGGGGATGAAAAACTGTTTTTT
TRBJ2-1 | TRBV12-3/TRBV12-4 | few | TRBD2 | CASRGTNSYNEQFF | TGTGCCAGCAGGGGGACTAACTCCTACAATGAGCAGTTCTTC
TRBJ2-7 | TRBV27 | . | . | CASSRGGAYNEQYF | TGTGCCAGCAGTAGAGGGGGGGCTTACAATGAGCAGTACTTC
TRBJ1-5 | TRBV6-2/TRBV6-3 | few | TRBD1 | CASTWTGASSPQHF | TGTGCCAGCACCTGGACAGGGGCAAGTTCGCCCCAGCATTTT
TRBJ1-4 | TRBV29-1 | . | TRBD1 | CSVAGGTEKLFF | TGCAGCGTTGCAGGGGGCACAGAAAAACTGTTTTTT
TRBJ2-1 | TRBV7-2 | many | . | CASSLRRDGHNEQFF | TGTGCCAGCAGCTTGAGGCGGGACGGCCACAATGAGCAGTTCTTC
TRBJ2-3 | TRBV4-2 | few | TRBD2 | CASSQEGRGDTQYF | TGTGCCAGCAGCCAAGAAGGGAGGGGAGATACGCAGTATTTT
TRBJ1-1 | TRBV4-1 | . | . | CASSGGKQGPRYTEAFF | TGCGCCAGCAGCGGAGGTAAACAGGGACCTCGTTACACTGAAGCTTTCTTT
TRBJ2-3 | TRBV2 | . | . | CASKASGVDTQYF | TGTGCCAGCAAAGCCTCAGGGGTAGATACGCAGTATTTT
TRBJ2-5 | TRBV4-1 | few | TRBD1 | CASSQEGQSKETQYF | TGCGCCAGCAGCCAAGAGGGACAGAGTAAAGAGACCCAGTACTTC
TRBJ2-5 | TRBV25-1 | . | . | CASSESRRGREDRTPQETQYF | TGTGCCAGCAGTGAATCGAGGCGGGGCAGGGAAGACCGAACCCCTCAAGAGACCCAGTACTTC
TRBJ2-2 | TRBV12-3/TRBV12-4 | few | TRBD2 | CASRTSGTNTGELFF | TGTGCCAGCAGGACTAGCGGGACGAACACCGGGGAGCTGTTTTTT
TRBJ1-2 | TRBV27 | once | . | CASRPGPVSGYTF | TGTGCCAGCAGGCCCGGGCCGGTCTCTGGCTACACCTTC
TRBJ1-6 | TRBV6-5 | few | . | CASSDWTYGNSPLHF | TGTGCCAGCAGTGACTGGACGTATGGGAATTCACCCCTCCACTTT
TRBJ2-7 | TRBV27 | . | . | CASSLSLALPSYEQYF | TGTGCCAGCAGTTTATCCCTAGCCCTCCCTTCCTACGAGCAGTACTTC
TRBJ2-6 | TRBV20-1 | few | . | CSATGANVLTF | TGCAGTGCTACCGGGGCCAACGTCCTGACTTTC
TRBJ1-6 | TRBV9 | . | TRBD1 | CASSETGTGGSPLHF | TGTGCCAGCAGCGAAACCGGGACAGGGGGTTCACCCCTCCACTTT